The present T cell receptor (beta chain) was sequenced within a study of T cell responses to AZD1222 COVID-19 vaccine. Here immunoSEQ multiplex PCR was the method, and the copy in TCRdb shows in-frame clones only, minus some. Of 95,000 to 100,000 clones listed, approximately 84% are singletons. The clonotype was recovered from an adult who received the AZD1222 COVID-19 vaccine. This specimen was peripheral blood, taken 28 days after the second AZD1222 dose.

The CDR3 here is CASSPGSGETQYF. For the CDR3, the DNA is TGTGCCAGCAGCCCCGGGAGCGGAGAGACCCAGTACTTC. The J gene is TRBJ2-5, the V gene TRBV7-7; possibly TRBD2 for D (6 bases). Germline assignment: CDR1 SSHAT and CDR2 FNYEAQ (reference sequence). The V and J ends lost 5 bases and 4 bases respectively, with 11 bases between them. The CDR3 is made up of 13 amino acids.